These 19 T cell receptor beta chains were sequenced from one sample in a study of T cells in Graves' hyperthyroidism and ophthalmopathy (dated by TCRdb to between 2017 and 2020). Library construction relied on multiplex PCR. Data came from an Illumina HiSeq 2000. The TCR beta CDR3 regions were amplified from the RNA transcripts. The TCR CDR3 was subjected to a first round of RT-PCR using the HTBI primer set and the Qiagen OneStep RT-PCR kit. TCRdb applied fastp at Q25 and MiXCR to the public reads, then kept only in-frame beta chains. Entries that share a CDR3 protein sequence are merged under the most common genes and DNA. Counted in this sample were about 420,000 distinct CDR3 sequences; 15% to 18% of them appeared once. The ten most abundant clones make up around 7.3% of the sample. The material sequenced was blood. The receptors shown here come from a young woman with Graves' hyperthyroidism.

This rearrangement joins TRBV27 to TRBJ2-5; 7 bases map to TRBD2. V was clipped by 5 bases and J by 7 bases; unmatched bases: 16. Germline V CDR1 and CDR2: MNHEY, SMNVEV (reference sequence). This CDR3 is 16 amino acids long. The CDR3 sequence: CASSDRLALGSGTQYF. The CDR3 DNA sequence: TGTGCCAGCAGTGACCGACTAGCTCTAGGCTCGGGGACCCAGTACTTC.

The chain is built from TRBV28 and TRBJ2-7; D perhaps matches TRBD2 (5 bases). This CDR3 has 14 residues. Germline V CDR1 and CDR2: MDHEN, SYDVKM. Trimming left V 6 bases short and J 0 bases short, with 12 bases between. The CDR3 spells CASSHPADSYEQYF. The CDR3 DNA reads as TGTGCCAGCAGCCACCCAGCGGACTCCTACGAGCAGTACTTC.

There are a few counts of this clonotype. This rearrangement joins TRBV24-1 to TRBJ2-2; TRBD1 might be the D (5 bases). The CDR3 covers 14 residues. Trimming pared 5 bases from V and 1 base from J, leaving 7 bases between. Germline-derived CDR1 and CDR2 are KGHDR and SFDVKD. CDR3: CATSGRGNTGELFF. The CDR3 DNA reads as TGTGCCACCAGTGGTAGGGGGAACACCGGGGAGCTGTTTTTT.

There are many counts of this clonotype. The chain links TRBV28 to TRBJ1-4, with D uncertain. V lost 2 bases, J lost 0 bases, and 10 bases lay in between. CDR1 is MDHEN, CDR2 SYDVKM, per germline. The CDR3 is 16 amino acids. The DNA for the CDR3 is TGTGCCAGCAGTTTAGTGAAGATACCAACTAATGAAAAACTGTTTTTT. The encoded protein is CASSLVKIPTNEKLFF.

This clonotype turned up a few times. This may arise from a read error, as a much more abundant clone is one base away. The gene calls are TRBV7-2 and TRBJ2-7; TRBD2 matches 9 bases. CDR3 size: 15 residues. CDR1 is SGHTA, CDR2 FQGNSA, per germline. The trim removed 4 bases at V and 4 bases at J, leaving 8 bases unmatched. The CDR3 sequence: CASSCRGLALYEQYF. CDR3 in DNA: TGTGCCAGCAGCTGTCGGGGACTAGCATTGTACGAGCAGTACTTC.

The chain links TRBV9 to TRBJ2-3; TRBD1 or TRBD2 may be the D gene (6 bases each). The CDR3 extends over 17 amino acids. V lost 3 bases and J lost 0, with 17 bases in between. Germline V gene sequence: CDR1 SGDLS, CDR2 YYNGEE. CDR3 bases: TGTGCCAGCAGCGCCTACGCGGGACAACAAAGCACAGATACGCAGTATTTT. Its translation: CASSAYAGQQSTDTQYF.

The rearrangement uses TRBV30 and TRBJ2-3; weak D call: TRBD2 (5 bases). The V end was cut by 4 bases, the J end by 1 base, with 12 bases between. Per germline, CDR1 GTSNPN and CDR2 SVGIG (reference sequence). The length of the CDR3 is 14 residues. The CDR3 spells CAWKRLEGTDTQYF. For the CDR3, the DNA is TGTGCCTGGAAGCGACTGGAGGGCACAGATACGCAGTATTTT.

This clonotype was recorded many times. The CDR3 sequence: CSATRTSGSSIREVTQYF. The CDR3 DNA sequence: TGCAGTGCTACGAGGACTAGCGGGAGTTCTATACGGGAGGTGACCCAGTACTTC. The genes are TRBV20-1 and TRBJ2-5, with 13 nucleotides matching TRBD2. V lost 4 bases and J lost 7; bases outside the gene matches: 18. This CDR3 is built from 18 residues. CDR1 is DFQATT and CDR2 is SNEGSKA in the germline V gene (reference sequence).

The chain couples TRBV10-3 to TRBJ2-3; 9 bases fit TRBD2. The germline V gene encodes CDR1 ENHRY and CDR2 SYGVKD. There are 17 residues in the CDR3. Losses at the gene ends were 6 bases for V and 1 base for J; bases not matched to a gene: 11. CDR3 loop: CAISTGTSLVGTDTQYF. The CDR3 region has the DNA TGTGCCATCAGCACCGGGACTAGCCTAGTCGGCACAGATACGCAGTATTTT.

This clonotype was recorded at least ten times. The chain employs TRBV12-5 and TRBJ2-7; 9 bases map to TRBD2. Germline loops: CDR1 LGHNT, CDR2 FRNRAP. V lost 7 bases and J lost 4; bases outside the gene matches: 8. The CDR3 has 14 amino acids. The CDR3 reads CASAPSGMYYEQYF. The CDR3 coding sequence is TGTGCTAGTGCCCCTAGCGGGATGTATTACGAGCAGTACTTC.

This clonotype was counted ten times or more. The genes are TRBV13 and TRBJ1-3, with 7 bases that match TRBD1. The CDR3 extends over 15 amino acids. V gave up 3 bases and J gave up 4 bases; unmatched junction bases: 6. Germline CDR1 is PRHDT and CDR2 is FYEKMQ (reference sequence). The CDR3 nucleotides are TGTGCCAGCAGCTTGGAGACAGGGACCGGAAACACCATATATTTT. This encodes CASSLETGTGNTIYF.

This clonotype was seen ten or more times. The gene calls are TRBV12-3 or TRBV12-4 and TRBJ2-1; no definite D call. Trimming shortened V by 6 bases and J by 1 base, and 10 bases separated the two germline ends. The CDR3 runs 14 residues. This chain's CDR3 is CASRGPASYNEQFF. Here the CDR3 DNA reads TGTGCCAGCAGAGGGCCCGCTTCCTACAATGAGCAGTTCTTC.

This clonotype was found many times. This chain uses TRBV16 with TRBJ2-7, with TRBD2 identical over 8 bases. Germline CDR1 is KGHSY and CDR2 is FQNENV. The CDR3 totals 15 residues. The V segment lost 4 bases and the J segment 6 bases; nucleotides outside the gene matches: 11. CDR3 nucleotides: TGTGCCAGCAGCCTTATGACGGGAGGGCCGGGCGAGCAGTACTTC. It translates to CASSLMTGGPGEQYF.

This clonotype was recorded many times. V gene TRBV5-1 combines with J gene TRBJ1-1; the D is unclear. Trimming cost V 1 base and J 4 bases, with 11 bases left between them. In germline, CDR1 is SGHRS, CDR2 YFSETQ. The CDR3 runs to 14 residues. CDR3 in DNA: TGCGCCAGCAGCTTGAACCCGGCCGGCACTGAAGCTTTCTTT. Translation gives CASSLNPAGTEAFF.

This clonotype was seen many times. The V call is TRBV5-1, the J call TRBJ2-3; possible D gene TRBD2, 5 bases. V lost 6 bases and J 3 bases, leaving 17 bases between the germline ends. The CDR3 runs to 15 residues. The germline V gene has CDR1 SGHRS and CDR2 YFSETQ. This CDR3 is CASKLGRYRTDTQYF. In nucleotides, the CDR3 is TGCGCCAGCAAACTAGGGAGATATCGGACAGATACGCAGTATTTT.

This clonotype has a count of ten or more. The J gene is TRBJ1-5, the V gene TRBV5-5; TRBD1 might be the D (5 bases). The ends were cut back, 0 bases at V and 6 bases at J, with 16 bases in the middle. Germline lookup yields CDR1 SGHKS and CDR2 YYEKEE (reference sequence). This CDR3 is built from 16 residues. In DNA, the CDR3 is TGTGCCAGCAGCTTGGATCGCCAGGGTACGGGTCAGCCCCAGCATTTT. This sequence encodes CASSLDRQGTGQPQHF.

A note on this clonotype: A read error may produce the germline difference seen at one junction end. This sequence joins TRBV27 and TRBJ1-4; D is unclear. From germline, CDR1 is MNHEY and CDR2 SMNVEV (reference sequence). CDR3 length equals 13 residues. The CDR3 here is CASSLSINAKLFF. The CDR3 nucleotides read TGTGCCAGCAGTTTATCCATTAATGCAAAACTGTTTTTT.

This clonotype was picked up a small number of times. The CDR3 DNA reads TGTGCCAGCAGTTCGTTTTCGGCTGGCTCCGAGACCCAGTACTTC. Its translation: CASSSFSAGSETQYF. The chain uses TRBV12-3 or TRBV12-4 and TRBJ2-5; D is unresolved. Trimming cost V 4 bases and J 5 bases, with 17 bases left between them. The CDR3 totals 15 residues.

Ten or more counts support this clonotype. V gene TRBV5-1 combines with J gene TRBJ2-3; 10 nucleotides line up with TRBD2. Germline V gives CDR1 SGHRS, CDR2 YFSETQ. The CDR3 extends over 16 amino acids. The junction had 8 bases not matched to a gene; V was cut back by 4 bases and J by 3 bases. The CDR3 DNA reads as TGCGCCAGCAGCCGTGAGCGGGGGGGCCGTACAGATACGCAGTATTTT. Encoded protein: CASSRERGGRTDTQYF.